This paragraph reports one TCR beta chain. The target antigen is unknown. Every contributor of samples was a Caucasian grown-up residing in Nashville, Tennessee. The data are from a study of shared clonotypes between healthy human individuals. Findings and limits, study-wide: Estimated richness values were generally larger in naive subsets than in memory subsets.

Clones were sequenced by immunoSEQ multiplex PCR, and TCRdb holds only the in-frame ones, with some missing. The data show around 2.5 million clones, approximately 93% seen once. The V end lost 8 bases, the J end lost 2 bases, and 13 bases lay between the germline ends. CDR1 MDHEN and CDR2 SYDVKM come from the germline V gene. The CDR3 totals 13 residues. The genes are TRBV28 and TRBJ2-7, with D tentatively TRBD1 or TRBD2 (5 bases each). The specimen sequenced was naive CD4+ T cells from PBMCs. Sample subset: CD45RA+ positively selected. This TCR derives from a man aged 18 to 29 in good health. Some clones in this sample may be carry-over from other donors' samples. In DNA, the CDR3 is TGTGCCAGCTTTAACCCGGGACCCTACGAGCAGTACTTC. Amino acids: CASFNPGPYEQYF.